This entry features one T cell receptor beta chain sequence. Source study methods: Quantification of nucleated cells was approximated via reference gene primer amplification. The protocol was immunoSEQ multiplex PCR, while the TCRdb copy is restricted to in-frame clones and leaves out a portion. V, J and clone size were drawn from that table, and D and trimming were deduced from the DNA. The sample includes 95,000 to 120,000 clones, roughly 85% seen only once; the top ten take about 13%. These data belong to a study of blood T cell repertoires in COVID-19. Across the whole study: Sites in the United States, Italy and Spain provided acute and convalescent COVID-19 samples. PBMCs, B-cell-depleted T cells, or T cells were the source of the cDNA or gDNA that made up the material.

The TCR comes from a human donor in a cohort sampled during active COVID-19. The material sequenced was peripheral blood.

This CDR3 reads CASSERQGIAEAFF. CDR3 nucleotide sequence: TGTGCCAGCAGTGAGAGGCAGGGGATCGCTGAAGCTTTCTTT. The chain combines TRBV6-4 with TRBJ1-1; a possible D gene is TRBD1 (6 bases). The CDR3 totals 14 residues. Trimming cost V 3 bases and J 6 bases, with 14 bases left between them. Germline V gene data show CDR1 as MRHNA and CDR2 as SNTAGT.